A single sample gave rise to the 24 T cell receptor beta chains below, sequenced in a study of cytotoxic CD8 clonotypes in ibrutinib-treated CLL (dated by TCRdb to the early 2020s). The time point label for this specimen denotes: 12 months on ibrutinib. Libraries came from the immunoSEQ multiplex PCR assay. TCRdb provides this immuneACCESS table in a form limited to in-frame rearrangements. Some clones are lacking; in checked studies, under half of them reflect an unresolved V gene, and why the rest are absent is not known. For this sample there are some 70,000 clones; roughly 72% appear just once. Roughly 5.9% of the sample is taken by the ten largest. The sample was PBMCs, taken after 12 months of ibrutinib treatment. The source is a human donor with chronic lymphocytic leukemia.

The gene calls are TRBV6-1 and TRBJ1-6; perhaps TRBD1 as D (5 bases). The CDR3 extends over 13 amino acids. Deletions cut 3 bases from V and 10 bases from J, with 10 bases between. CDR1 MNHNS and CDR2 SASEGT come from the germline V gene. CDR3 sequence: CASSEARGSPLHF. CDR3 nucleotides: TGTGCCAGCAGTGAGGCTAGGGGATCACCCCTCCACTTT.

The chain employs TRBV20-1 and TRBJ2-7; tentatively, D is TRBD2 (6 bases). This CDR3 region has 11 residues. Germline V gene data show CDR1 as DFQATT and CDR2 as SNEGSKA (reference sequence). V lost 0 bases, J lost 10 bases, and 10 bases lay in between. The chain's CDR3 is CSARDREAQYF. The CDR3 coding sequence is TGCAGTGCTAGAGATAGGGAGGCCCAGTACTTC.

This chain links TRBV6-5 with TRBJ2-3; the match to TRBD1 covers 7 bases. The germline V gene encodes CDR1 MNHEY and CDR2 SVGAGI. The CDR3 extends over 14 amino acids. V was clipped by 5 bases and J by 0 bases; unmatched bases: 2. CDR3 bases: TGTGCCAGCAGTCCGGACAGGAGCACAGATACGCAGTATTTT. Translation gives CASSPDRSTDTQYF.

The chain uses TRBV4-1 and TRBJ1-2; perhaps TRBD1 as D (6 bases). The CDR3 sequence is 15 residues long. V lost 4 bases, J lost 4 bases, and 16 bases lay in between. The germline CDR1 and CDR2 sequences are MGHRA and YSYEKL. The DNA for the CDR3 is TGCGCCAGCAGCCCAATGACAGGAAACTTCTATGGCTACACCTTC. Protein product: CASSPMTGNFYGYTF.

The V gene is TRBV6-5, the J gene TRBJ1-2; possibly TRBD1 for D (5 bases). Germline loops: CDR1 MNHEY, CDR2 SVGAGI. The V gene lost 4 bases and the J gene lost 4 bases, with 13 bases spanning the gap. The CDR3 spans 14 residues. CDR3 nucleotides: TGTGCCAGCAGTTTCCAGGGTCCCAGCTATGGCTACACCTTC. It translates to CASSFQGPSYGYTF.

This rearrangement joins TRBV5-6 to TRBJ2-1; possibly TRBD1 for D (5 bases). CDR1 and CDR2 (germline): SGHDT, YYEEEE. This CDR3 comprises 13 residues. The V and J ends lost 4 bases and 4 bases respectively, with 9 bases between them. CDR3 sequence reads: CASSRDSYNEQFF. CDR3 DNA: TGTGCCAGCAGCCGAGACAGTTACAATGAGCAGTTCTTC.

This chain connects TRBV7-2 to TRBJ2-1; 9 nucleotides align to TRBD2. From germline, CDR1 is SGHTA and CDR2 FQGNSA. This CDR3 comprises 17 residues. Germline trimming cut 4 bases from V and 4 bases from J; bases unmatched to any gene: 11. In nucleotides, the CDR3 is TGTGCCAGCAGCTCCTCCGGGGCTAGCGGGGTGTACAATGAGCAGTTCTTC. Encoded protein: CASSSSGASGVYNEQFF.

This clone was seen only once. An end of the junction differs from the germline gene, which may be a read error. This sequence joins TRBV6-6 and TRBJ2-7; perhaps TRBD2 as D (5 bases). The CDR3 consists of 15 residues. The germline CDR1 and CDR2 sequences are MNHNY and SVGAGI (reference sequence). CDR3 nucleotides: TGTGCCAGCAGTGACTCGGGGATTTCGACCTACGAGCAGTACTTC. Translation gives CASSDSGISTYEQYF.

The gene calls are TRBV6-5 and TRBJ2-1, with no clear D. Germline CDR1 reads MNHEY; CDR2 reads SVGAGI. The CDR3 has 13 amino acids. Trimming stripped 2 bases from V and 7 bases from J, with 9 bases between. CDR3 DNA sequence: TGTGCCAGCAGTTACATGGGTAGAAATGAGCAGTTCTTC. Translating gives CASSYMGRNEQFF.

The chain links TRBV15 to TRBJ1-3; no firm D call. The CDR3 runs to 15 residues. The ends were cut back, 0 bases at V and 7 bases at J, with 13 bases in the middle. CDR1 LNHNV and CDR2 YYDKDF come from the germline V gene (reference sequence). The CDR3 coding sequence is TGTGCCACCAGCAGAGAGCCAAACCTAGATAACACCATATATTTT. Encoded protein: CATSREPNLDNTIYF.

The chain joins TRBV14 to TRBJ2-3, with D perhaps assigned TRBD1 or TRBD2 (5 bases each). Trimming shortened V by 0 bases and J by 6 bases, and 10 bases separated the two germline ends. CDR1 is SGHDN and CDR2 is FVKESK in the germline V gene. The CDR3 length is 14 residues. This CDR3 reads CASSQERGWDTQYF. In DNA, the CDR3 is TGTGCCAGCAGCCAAGAACGGGGCTGGGATACGCAGTATTTT.

The rearrangement links TRBV28 to TRBJ1-4; D is uncertain. V shed 5 bases and J shed 7 bases, with 17 bases lying between them. This CDR3 is built from 15 residues. Germline lookup yields CDR1 MDHEN and CDR2 SYDVKM. The CDR3 loop reads CASSTRGPDREKLFF. The CDR3 DNA sequence: TGTGCCAGCAGTACCCGCGGGCCGGACCGTGAAAAACTGTTTTTT.

In this sample, this clone turned up once. The chain carries TRBV25-1 and TRBJ1-2; D possibly corresponds to TRBD1 (5 bases). Trimming stripped 2 bases from V and 8 bases from J, with 18 bases between. The CDR3 is 15 amino acids. Germline CDR1 reads MGHDK; CDR2 reads SYGVNS. In DNA, the CDR3 is TGTGCCAGCAGTGAACCCGGACATTCTGAGGGAGGCTACACCTTC. Amino acid sequence: CASSEPGHSEGGYTF.

V gene TRBV7-8 combines with J gene TRBJ2-7; the D is unclear. Germline CDR1 SGHVS, CDR2 FQNEAQ. This CDR3 is 13 amino acids long. Trimming took 4 bases from V and 2 from J, leaving 9 bases between them. The CDR3 bases are TGTGCCAGCAGCTACGGATCCGCCTACGAGCAGTACTTC. It is translated as CASSYGSAYEQYF.

The V call is TRBV10-3, the J call TRBJ2-1, with D uncertain. The V end lost 2 bases, the J end lost 4 bases, and 6 bases lay between the germline ends. The CDR3 is made up of 13 amino acids. Germline lookup yields CDR1 ENHRY and CDR2 SYGVKD. This CDR3 is CAISEPSYNEQFF. The CDR3, as DNA: TGTGCCATCAGTGAGCCGTCTTACAATGAGCAGTTCTTC.

This clone appeared a few times. The chain employs TRBV10-3 and TRBJ1-5; 10 bases are a match to TRBD1. V dropped 6 bases and J dropped 3; count of bases not matched to a gene: 8. CDR1 ENHRY and CDR2 SYGVKD come from the germline V gene. This CDR3 comprises 16 residues. CDR3 bases: TGTGCCATCAGGGCCGGGGACAGGGGAGACAATCAGCCCCAGCATTTT. This translates into CAIRAGDRGDNQPQHF.

The J gene is TRBJ1-4, the V gene TRBV6-6, with D possibly matching TRBD1 (6 bases). There are 16 residues in the CDR3. Germline V gene sequence: CDR1 MNHNY, CDR2 SVGAGI (reference sequence). Trimming took off 2 bases at V and 2 bases at J, with 12 bases between the two ends. CDR3 in amino acids: CASSYGWGATNEKLFF. As DNA, the CDR3 is TGTGCCAGCAGTTACGGCTGGGGGGCCACTAATGAAAAACTGTTTTTT.

V usage is TRBV11-3 and J usage is TRBJ2-2; D may be TRBD1 (8 bases). The V and J ends lost 2 bases and 1 base respectively, with 23 bases between them. Germline V gives CDR1 SGHNT, CDR2 YENEEA. The CDR3 is made up of 20 amino acids. The CDR3 DNA sequence: TGTGCCAGCAGCTTACCCGACAGGGGTAGGGCTAGCGGGAACACCGGGGAGCTGTTTTTT. Protein product: CASSLPDRGRASGNTGELFF.

The chain links TRBV27 to TRBJ1-2; 9 bases align to TRBD1. CDR3 length: 13 amino acids. V was clipped by 7 bases and J by 7 bases; unmatched bases: 7. Germline V CDR1 and CDR2: MNHEY, SMNVEV (reference sequence). Here the CDR3 DNA reads TGTGCCAGCACCAAACAGGGGGCGGGTGGCTACACCTTC. This translates into CASTKQGAGGYTF.

The V and J genes are TRBV5-1 and TRBJ1-4; D is perhaps TRBD1 (6 bases). Germline loops: CDR1 SGHRS, CDR2 YFSETQ. V shed 1 base and J shed 0 bases, with 13 bases lying between them. The CDR3 covers 17 residues. The DNA of the CDR3 is TGCGCCAGCAGCTTGCCCGGGGGCCCCACAACTAATGAAAAACTGTTTTTT. It encodes CASSLPGGPTTNEKLFF.

This clone was found a few times. The chain combines TRBV7-2 with TRBJ1-1, with unresolved D. The germline gives CDR1 SGHTA, CDR2 FQGNSA. The CDR3 contains 13 residues. The germline V and J ends were trimmed by 4 bases and 2 bases, with 8 bases remaining between them. The CDR3 coding sequence is TGTGCCAGCAGCTCGGGAGGCAACACTGAAGCTTTCTTT. This codes for CASSSGGNTEAFF.

This clone was recorded many times. This chain uses TRBV18 with TRBJ2-7; D tentatively reads TRBD1 or TRBD2 (5 bases each). The CDR3 runs to 13 residues. The V gene's germline CDR1 is KGHSH and CDR2 LQKENI. V was clipped by 3 bases and J by 2 bases, with 8 bases between them. CDR3 coding DNA: TGTGCCAGCTCACCGGGGACGGCCTACGAGCAGTACTTC. This codes for CASSPGTAYEQYF.

The gene calls are TRBV6-6 and TRBJ1-5; D not certain. The V gene lost 0 bases and the J gene lost 1 base, with 7 bases spanning the gap. This CDR3 is 15 amino acids long. The germline CDR1 and CDR2 sequences are MNHNY and SVGAGI (reference sequence). The CDR3 DNA follows: TGTGCCAGCAGTTACTCGAGACAAAGCAATCAGCCCCAGCATTTT. This sequence encodes CASSYSRQSNQPQHF.

This rearrangement joins TRBV7-2 to TRBJ2-7; 9 positions match TRBD2. From germline, CDR1 is SGHTA and CDR2 FQGNSA. This CDR3 is 15 amino acids long. V dropped 2 bases and J dropped 7; count of bases not matched to a gene: 9. For the CDR3, the DNA is TGTGCCAGCAGCTTACATTGGCGGGGGGGCAGGGAGCAGTACTTC. Its protein product is CASSLHWRGGREQYF.